A single sample gave rise to the 13 T cell receptor beta chains below, sequenced in a study of T cells of healthy individuals. TCRdb independently ran MiXCR on the 5' RACE reads; one entry per CDR3 protein. The repertoire holds some 100,000 distinct CDR3 sequences, with 17% as singletons. The receptor source for this set is a human donor in good health.

The chain joins TRBV6-2 or TRBV6-3 to TRBJ1-5; TRBD1 aligns across 7 bases. V shed 2 bases and J 3 bases; nucleotides not matched to a gene: 1. CDR1 is MNHEY and CDR2 is SVGEGT in the germline V gene. The CDR3 covers 14 residues. The CDR3 spells CASSYGTDNQPQHF. The CDR3 DNA reads TGTGCCAGCAGTTACGGGACAGACAATCAGCCCCAGCATTTT.

There are many counts of this clonotype. V and J are TRBV5-6 and TRBJ1-2; D gene unclear. The germline CDR1 and CDR2 sequences are SGHDT and YYEEEE. V was clipped by 0 bases and J by 5 bases, with 8 bases between them. The CDR3 consists of 13 residues. The CDR3 sequence: CASSLGSVYGYTF. As DNA, the CDR3 is TGTGCCAGCAGCTTGGGCAGCGTTTATGGCTACACCTTC.

V usage is TRBV7-9 and J usage is TRBJ1-5; no clear D gene. CDR1 is SEHNR, CDR2 FQNEAQ, per germline (reference sequence). The CDR3 runs 12 residues. The V and J ends lost 5 bases and 2 bases respectively, with 4 bases between them. CDR3 DNA: TGTGCCAGCAGCCCAGGCAATCAGCCCCAGCATTTT. Translated: CASSPGNQPQHF.

The J gene is TRBJ2-1, the V gene TRBV7-9; 11 nucleotides agree with TRBD2. Germline V lookup: CDR1 SEHNR, CDR2 FQNEAQ (reference sequence). This CDR3 is 16 amino acids long. Losses at the gene ends were 5 bases for V and 5 bases for J; bases not matched to a gene: 8. As DNA, the CDR3 is TGTGCCAGCAGCGAGAGAGGGACTAGCGGTCACAATGAGCAGTTCTTC. Protein: CASSERGTSGHNEQFF.

Only a few counts were recorded for this clonotype. The chain carries TRBV21-1 and TRBJ2-6; TRBD1 is the table's D call and was not checked against the DNA. TRBV21-1 is assigned pseudogene status. This CDR3 region has 20 residues. For the CDR3, the DNA is TGTGCCAGCAGCAATCAACAAGGGACAGAGAAGGGCTCTGGGGCCAACGTCCTGACTTTC. The encoded protein is CASSNQQGTEKGSGANVLTF.

The chain carries TRBV28 and TRBJ1-1; D unresolved. Germline V gives CDR1 MDHEN, CDR2 SYDVKM. This CDR3 has 13 amino acids. V was clipped by 6 bases and J by 1 base, with 9 bases between them. CDR3 sequence reads: CASRKEGNTEAFF. CDR3 DNA: TGTGCCAGCAGGAAGGAGGGGAACACTGAAGCTTTCTTT.

The chain has TRBV20-1 and TRBJ2-5; D possibly corresponds to TRBD2 (6 bases). CDR3 length: 15 residues. The germline V and J ends were trimmed by 1 base and 6 bases, with 18 bases remaining between them. Germline V CDR1 and CDR2: DFQATT, SNEGSKA (reference sequence). The CDR3 here is CSARGRAGPQKTQYF. Written as DNA, the CDR3 is TGCAGTGCTAGAGGGAGGGCAGGGCCCCAGAAGACCCAGTACTTC.

This clonotype has ten or more counts. The CDR3 nucleotides read TGTGCCAGCAGTGTTCAGGGACGGGGGGGGAATCAGCCCCAGCATTTT. Its protein is CASSVQGRGGNQPQHF. The chain links TRBV2 to TRBJ1-5; the D gene is possibly TRBD1 (5 bases). CDR1 and CDR2 (germline): SNHLY, FYNNEI. V was clipped by 4 bases and J by 4 bases, with 17 bases between them. CDR3 length: 16 residues. Looking up the rest from reference TRBV2 and TRBJ1-5 gives the full variable domain: EPEVTQTPSHQVTQMGQEVILRCVPISNHLYFYWYRQILGQKVEFLVSFYNNEISEKSEIFDDQFSVERPDGSNFTLKIRSTKLEDSAMYFCASSVQGRGGNQPQHFGDGTRLSIL.

The chain is built from TRBV9 and TRBJ1-6; no firm D call. Germline V gene lookup returns CDR1 SGDLS and CDR2 YYNGEE. This CDR3 spans 15 amino acids. Trimming stripped 1 base from V and 9 bases from J, with 14 bases between. The CDR3 nucleotides read TGTGCCAGCAGCGTACCAGCTTCGGAGGGTTCACCCCTCCACTTT. Translated, it gives CASSVPASEGSPLHF.

The chain carries TRBV20-1 and TRBJ1-6, with TRBD1 as a possible D gene (6 bases). Germline V gene sequence: CDR1 DFQATT, CDR2 SNEGSKA (reference sequence). The V and J ends lost 1 base and 5 bases respectively, with 18 bases between them. The CDR3 covers 17 residues. Here the CDR3 reads CSARARGGGHNNSPLHF. The CDR3 nucleotides read TGCAGTGCTAGAGCCCGAGGGGGGGGACATAATAATTCACCCCTCCACTTT.

In its sample, this clonotype was seen a few times. The rearrangement uses TRBV6-2 or TRBV6-3 and TRBJ2-3; tentative D call: TRBD2 (5 bases). Looked up from germline, CDR1 is MNHEY and CDR2 is SVGEGT. This CDR3 is 13 amino acids long. V lost 6 bases and J lost 6, with 13 bases in between. In nucleotides, the CDR3 is TGTGCCAGCAGACCGGACTCTTGGGATACGCAGTATTTT. Protein product: CASRPDSWDTQYF.

The gene calls are TRBV12-3 or TRBV12-4 and TRBJ2-7, with 8 positions matching TRBD2. Trimming took 7 bases from V and 3 from J; bases not matched to a gene: 5. This CDR3 is 13 amino acids long. In nucleotides, the CDR3 is TGTGCCAGCACCGCGGGGGGCCACTACGAGCAGTACTTC. It translates to CASTAGGHYEQYF.

The chain recombines TRBV20-1 with TRBJ2-7; tentatively, D is TRBD1 or TRBD2 (5 bases each). There are 14 residues in the CDR3. Germline V gene lookup returns CDR1 DFQATT and CDR2 SNEGSKA (reference sequence). V dropped 6 bases and J dropped 2 bases, with 17 bases sitting between them. The CDR3 reads CSARALRGPYEQYF. In nucleotides, the CDR3 is TGCAGTGCACGCGCTCTGAGGGGACCCTACGAGCAGTACTTC.